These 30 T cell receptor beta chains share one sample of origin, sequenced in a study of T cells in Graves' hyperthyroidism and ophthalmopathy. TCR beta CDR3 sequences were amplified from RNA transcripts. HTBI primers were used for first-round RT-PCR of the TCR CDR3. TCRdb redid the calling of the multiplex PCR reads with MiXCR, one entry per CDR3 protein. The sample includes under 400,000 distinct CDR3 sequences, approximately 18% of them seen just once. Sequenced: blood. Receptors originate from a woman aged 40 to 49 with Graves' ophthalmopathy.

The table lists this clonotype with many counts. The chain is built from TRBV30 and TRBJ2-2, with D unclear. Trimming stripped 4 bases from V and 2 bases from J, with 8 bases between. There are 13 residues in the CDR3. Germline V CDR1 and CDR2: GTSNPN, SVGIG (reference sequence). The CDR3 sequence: CAWNSENTGELFF. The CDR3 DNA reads TGTGCCTGGAACTCCGAAAACACCGGGGAGCTGTTTTTT.

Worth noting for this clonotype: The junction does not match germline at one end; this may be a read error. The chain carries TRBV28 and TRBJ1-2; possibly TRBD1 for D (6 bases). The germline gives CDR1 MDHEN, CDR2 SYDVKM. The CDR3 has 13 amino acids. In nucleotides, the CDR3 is TGTGCCGGCAGTTTAGCAGGGGACTATGGCTACATCTTC. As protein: CAGSLAGDYGYIF.

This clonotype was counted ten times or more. The CDR3 nucleotides read TGCAGTGGTGGCCATAAAGAGACCCAGTACTTC. Its protein is CSGGHKETQYF. This chain joins TRBV20-1 and TRBJ2-5; no definite D call. This CDR3 is built from 11 residues. Germline V lookup: CDR1 DFQATT, CDR2 SNEGSKA (reference sequence). Deletions cut 7 bases from V and 3 bases from J, with 9 bases between.

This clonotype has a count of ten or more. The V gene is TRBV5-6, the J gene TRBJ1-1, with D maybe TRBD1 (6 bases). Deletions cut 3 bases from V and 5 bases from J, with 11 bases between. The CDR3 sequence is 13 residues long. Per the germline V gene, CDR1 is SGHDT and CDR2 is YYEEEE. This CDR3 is CASSSKGETEAFF. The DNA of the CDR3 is TGTGCCAGCAGCTCGAAGGGGGAGACTGAAGCTTTCTTT.

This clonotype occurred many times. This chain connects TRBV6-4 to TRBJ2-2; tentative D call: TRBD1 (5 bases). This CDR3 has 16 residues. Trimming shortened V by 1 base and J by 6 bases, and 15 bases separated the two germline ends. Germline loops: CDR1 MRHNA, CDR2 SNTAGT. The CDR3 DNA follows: TGTGCCAGCAGTGACTGGGCAGGGATAGGGGCCGGGGAGCTGTTTTTT. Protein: CASSDWAGIGAGELFF.

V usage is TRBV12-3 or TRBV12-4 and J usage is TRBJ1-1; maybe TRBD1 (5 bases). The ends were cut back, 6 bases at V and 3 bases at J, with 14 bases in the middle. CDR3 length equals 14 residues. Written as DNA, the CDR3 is TGTGCCAGCAGCTTCCCCGGGGGAGACACTGAAGCTTTCTTT. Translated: CASSFPGGDTEAFF.

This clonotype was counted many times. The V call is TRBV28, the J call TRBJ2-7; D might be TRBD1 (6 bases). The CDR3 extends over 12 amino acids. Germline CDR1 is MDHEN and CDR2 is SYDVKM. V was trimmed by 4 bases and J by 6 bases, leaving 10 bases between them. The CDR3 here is CASSSWTAEQYF. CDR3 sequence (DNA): TGTGCCAGCAGTTCCTGGACAGCCGAGCAGTACTTC. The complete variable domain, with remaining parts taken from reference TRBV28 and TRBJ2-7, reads DVKVTQSSRYLVKRTGEKVFLECVQDMDHENMFWYRQDPGLGLRLIYFSYDVKMKEKGDIPEGYSVSREKKERFSLILESASTNQTSMYLCASSSWTAEQYFGPGTRLTVT.

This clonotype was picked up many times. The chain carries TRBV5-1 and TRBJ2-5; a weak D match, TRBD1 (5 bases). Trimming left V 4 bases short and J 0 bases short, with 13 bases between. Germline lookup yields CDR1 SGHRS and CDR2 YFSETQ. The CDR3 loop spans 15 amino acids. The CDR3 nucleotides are TGCGCCAGCAGCCCAACGGACACCTACCAAGAGACCCAGTACTTC. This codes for CASSPTDTYQETQYF.

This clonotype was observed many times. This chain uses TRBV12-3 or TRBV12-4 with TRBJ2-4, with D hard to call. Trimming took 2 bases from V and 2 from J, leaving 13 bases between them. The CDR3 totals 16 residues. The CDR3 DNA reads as TGTGCCAGCAGTTTAAGTACGTCTACTTCCAAAAACATTCAGTACTTC. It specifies CASSLSTSTSKNIQYF.

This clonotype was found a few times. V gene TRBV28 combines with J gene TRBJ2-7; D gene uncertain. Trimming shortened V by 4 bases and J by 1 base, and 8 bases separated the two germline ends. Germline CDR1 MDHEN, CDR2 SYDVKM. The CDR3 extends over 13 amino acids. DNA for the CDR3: TGTGCCAGCAGTTCCCAGCAATCCTACGAGCAGTACTTC. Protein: CASSSQQSYEQYF.

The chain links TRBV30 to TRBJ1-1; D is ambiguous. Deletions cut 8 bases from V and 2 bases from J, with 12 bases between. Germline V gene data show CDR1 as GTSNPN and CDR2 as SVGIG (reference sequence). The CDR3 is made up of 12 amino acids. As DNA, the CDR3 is TGTGCCCGCTACCGTATAAACACTGAAGCTTTCTTT. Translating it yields CARYRINTEAFF.

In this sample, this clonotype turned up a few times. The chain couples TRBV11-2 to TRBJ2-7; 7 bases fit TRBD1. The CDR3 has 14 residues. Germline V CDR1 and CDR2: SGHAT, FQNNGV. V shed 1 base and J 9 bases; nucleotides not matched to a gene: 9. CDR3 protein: CASSLGQGPGRQYF. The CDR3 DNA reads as TGTGCCAGCAGCTTAGGACAGGGACCGGGTCGGCAGTACTTC.

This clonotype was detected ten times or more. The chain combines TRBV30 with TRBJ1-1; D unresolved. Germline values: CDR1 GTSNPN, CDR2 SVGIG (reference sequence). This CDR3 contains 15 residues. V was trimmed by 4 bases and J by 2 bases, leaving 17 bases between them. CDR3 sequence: CAWMEDGTGNTEAFF. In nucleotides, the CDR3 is TGTGCCTGGATGGAGGACGGAACCGGAAACACTGAAGCTTTCTTT.

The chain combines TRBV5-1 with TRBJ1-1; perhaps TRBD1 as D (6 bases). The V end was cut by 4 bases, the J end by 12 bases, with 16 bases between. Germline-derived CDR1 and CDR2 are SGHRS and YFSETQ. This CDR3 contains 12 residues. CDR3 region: CASSGGGSQTFF. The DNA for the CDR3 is TGCGCCAGCAGCGGCGGGGGCTCCCAGACTTTCTTT.

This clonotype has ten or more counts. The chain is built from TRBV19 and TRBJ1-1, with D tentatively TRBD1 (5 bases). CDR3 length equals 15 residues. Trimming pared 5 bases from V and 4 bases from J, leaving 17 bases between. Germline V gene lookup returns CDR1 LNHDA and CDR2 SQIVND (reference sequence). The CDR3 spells CASSDLGAGATEAFF. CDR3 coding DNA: TGTGCCAGTAGTGACCTCGGGGCAGGCGCCACTGAAGCTTTCTTT.

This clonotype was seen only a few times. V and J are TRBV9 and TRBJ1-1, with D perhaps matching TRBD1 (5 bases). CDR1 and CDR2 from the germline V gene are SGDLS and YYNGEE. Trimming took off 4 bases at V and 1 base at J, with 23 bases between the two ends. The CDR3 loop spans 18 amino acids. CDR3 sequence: CASSTGDGNTNRNTEAFF. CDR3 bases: TGTGCCAGCAGCACCGGGGACGGGAACACCAACAGGAACACTGAAGCTTTCTTT.

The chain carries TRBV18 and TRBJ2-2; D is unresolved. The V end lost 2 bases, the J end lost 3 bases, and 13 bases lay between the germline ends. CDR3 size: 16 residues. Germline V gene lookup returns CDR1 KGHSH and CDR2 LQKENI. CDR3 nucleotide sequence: TGTGCCAGCTCACCATATTTAGGAGTGGACACCGGGGAGCTGTTTTTT. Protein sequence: CASSPYLGVDTGELFF. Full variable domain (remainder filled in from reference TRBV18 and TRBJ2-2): NAGVMQNPRHLVRRRGQEARLRCSPMKGHSHVYWYRQLPEEGLKFMVYLQKENIIDESGMPKERFSAEFPKEGPSILRIQQVVRGDSAAYFCASSPYLGVDTGELFFGEGSRLTVL.

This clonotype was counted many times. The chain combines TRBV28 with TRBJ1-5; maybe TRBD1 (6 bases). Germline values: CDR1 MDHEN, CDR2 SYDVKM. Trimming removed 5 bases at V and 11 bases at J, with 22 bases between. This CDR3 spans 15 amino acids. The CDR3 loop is CASSQESGVVVAQHF. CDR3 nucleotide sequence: TGTGCCAGCAGTCAGGAATCAGGGGTCGTGGTCGCCCAGCATTTT.

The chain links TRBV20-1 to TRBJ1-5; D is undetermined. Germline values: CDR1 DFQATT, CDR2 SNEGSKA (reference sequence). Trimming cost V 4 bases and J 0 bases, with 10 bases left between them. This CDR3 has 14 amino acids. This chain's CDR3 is CSATGGNSNQPQHF. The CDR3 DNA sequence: TGCAGTGCTACCGGCGGGAATAGCAATCAGCCCCAGCATTTT.

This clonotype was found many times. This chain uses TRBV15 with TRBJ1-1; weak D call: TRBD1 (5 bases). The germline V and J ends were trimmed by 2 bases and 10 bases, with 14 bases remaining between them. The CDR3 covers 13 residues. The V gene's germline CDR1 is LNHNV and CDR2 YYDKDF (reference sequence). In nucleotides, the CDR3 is TGTGCCACCAGCAGAATGGGGGGGTCGGGAGCTTTCTTT. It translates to CATSRMGGSGAFF. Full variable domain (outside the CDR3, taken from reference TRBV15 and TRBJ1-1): DAMVIQNPRYQVTQFGKPVTLSCSQTLNHNVMYWYQQKSSQAPKLLFHYYDKDFNNEADTPDNFQSRRPNTSFCFLDIRSPGLGDTAMYLCATSRMGGSGAFFGQGTRLTVV.

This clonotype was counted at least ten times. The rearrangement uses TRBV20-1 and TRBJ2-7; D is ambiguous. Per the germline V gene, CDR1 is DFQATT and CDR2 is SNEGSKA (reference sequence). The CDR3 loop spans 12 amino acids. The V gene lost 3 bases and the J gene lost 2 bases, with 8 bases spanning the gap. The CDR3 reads CSASIPTYEQYF. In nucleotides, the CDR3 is TGCAGTGCTAGCATACCAACCTACGAGCAGTACTTC.

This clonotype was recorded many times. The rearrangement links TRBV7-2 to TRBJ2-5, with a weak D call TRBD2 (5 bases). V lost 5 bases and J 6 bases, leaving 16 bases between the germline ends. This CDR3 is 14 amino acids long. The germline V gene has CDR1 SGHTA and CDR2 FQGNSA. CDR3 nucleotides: TGTGCCAGCAGCCCACGAGGGAGCGCACAGACCCAGTACTTC. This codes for CASSPRGSAQTQYF.

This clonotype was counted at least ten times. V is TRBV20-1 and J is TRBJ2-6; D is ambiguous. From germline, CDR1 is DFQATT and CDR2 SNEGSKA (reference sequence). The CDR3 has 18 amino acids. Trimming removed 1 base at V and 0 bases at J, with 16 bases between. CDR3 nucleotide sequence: TGCAGTGCTAGAGTTGGGCAGGCCCTGGACTCTGGGGCCAACGTCCTGACTTTC. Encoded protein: CSARVGQALDSGANVLTF.

The CDR3 coding sequence is TGTGCCAGCAGTTACTCGAGCAGGGGGGGCAATCAGCCCCAGCATTTT. Protein sequence: CASSYSSRGGNQPQHF. The V call is TRBV6-5, the J call TRBJ1-5; 7 positions match TRBD1. Germline assignment: CDR1 MNHEY and CDR2 SVGAGI. With 0 bases clipped from V and 2 bases from J, the junction kept 4 bases outside the gene matches. There are 16 residues in the CDR3.

In nucleotides, the CDR3 is TGTGCCATCACCGGGACAGGGGAGTACCATGGCTACACCTTC. The encoded protein is CAITGTGEYHGYTF. The chain is built from TRBV10-3 and TRBJ1-2; the match to TRBD1 covers 10 bases. The germline V gene encodes CDR1 ENHRY and CDR2 SYGVKD. The V segment lost 7 bases and the J segment 6 bases; nucleotides outside the gene matches: 8. CDR3 length equals 14 residues.

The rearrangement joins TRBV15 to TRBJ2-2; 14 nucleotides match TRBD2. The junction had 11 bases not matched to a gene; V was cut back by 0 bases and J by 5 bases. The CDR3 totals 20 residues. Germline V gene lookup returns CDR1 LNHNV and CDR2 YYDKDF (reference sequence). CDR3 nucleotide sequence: TGTGCCACCAGCAGAGATCTGGGGACTAGCGGGAGATTAAAGACCGGGGAGCTGTTTTTT. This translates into CATSRDLGTSGRLKTGELFF.

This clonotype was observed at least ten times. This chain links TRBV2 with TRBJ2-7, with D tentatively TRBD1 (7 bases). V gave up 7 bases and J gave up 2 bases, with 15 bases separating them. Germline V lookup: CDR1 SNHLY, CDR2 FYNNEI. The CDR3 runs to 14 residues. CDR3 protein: CASTTGRGAYEQYF. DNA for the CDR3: TGTGCCAGCACCACCGGCAGGGGGGCCTACGAGCAGTACTTC. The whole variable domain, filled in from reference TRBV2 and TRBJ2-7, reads EPEVTQTPSHQVTQMGQEVILRCVPISNHLYFYWYRQILGQKVEFLVSFYNNEISEKSEIFDDQFSVERPDGSNFTLKIRSTKLEDSAMYFCASTTGRGAYEQYFGPGTRLTVT.

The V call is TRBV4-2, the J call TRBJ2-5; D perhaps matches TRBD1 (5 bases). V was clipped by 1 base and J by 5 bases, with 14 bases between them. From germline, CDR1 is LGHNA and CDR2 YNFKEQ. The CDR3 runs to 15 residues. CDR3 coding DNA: TGTGCCAGCAGCCAAGCATGGGGCTTGGGGGAGACCCAGTACTTC. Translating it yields CASSQAWGLGETQYF.

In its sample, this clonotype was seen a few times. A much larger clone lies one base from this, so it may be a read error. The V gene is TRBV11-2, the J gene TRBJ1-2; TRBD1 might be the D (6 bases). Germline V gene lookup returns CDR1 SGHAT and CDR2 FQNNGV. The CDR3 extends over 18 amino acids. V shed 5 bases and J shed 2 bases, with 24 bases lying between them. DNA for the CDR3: TGTGCCAGCAGCCCCCACCGATGGTCAGGGGCCCCCAACTATGGCTACACCTTC. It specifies CASSPHRWSGAPNYGYTF.

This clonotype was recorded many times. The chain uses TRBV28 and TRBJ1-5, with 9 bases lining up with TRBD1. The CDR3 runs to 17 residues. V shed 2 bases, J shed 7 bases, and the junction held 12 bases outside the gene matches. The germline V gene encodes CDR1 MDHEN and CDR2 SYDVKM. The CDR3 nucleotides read TGTGCCAGCAGTTTACCCACAGGGGGCCAAGGGAAGCAGCCCCAGCATTTT. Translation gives CASSLPTGGQGKQPQHF.